This TCR beta chain was sequenced in a study of radiotherapy plus CTLA-4 blockade in lung cancer. General study points: According to reports, early shifts in blood T cell clones, alongside interferon-beta, forecast response most accurately.

CTLA-4 blockade using ipilimumab, together with focal radiation, was received by patients with chemo-refractory metastatic non-small-cell lung cancer. This clone came up once. Its antigen is still unknown. Assay used: immunoSEQ multiplex PCR; TCRdb lists only in-frame clones, some missing. The sample comprises approximately 28,000 clones, approximately 80% of which are singletons, and 7.7% rests with the top ten. CDR3 size: 13 residues. Per the germline V gene, CDR1 is SGHTA and CDR2 is FQGNSA. Between the trimmed V and J ends, which lost 5 bases and 5 bases, there was a span of 12 bases. The receptor was isolated from a human donor with non-small cell lung cancer who had stable disease on radiotherapy plus ipilimumab. This sample comprised peripheral blood, obtained from a patient treated with radiotherapy plus ipilimumab. The chain uses TRBV7-2 and TRBJ1-2; D not certain. CDR3: CASSPAAGYGYTF. CDR3 DNA sequence: TGTGCCAGCAGCCCCGCGGCGGGGTATGGCTACACCTTC.